This TCR beta chain is from a study of blood T cells in healthy people across ages. Only a few counts were recorded for this clonotype. What it recognizes is unknown. Whole-study findings and limits: TCR beta diversity, measured per million T cells, fell in a roughly linear way with age.

In germline, CDR1 is LGHDT, CDR2 YNNKEL (reference sequence). J lost 2 bases, V lost 4 bases, and 11 bases had no gene match. The CDR3 extends over 17 amino acids. Primed by a sample-barcoded 5' primer and a J-beta primer mix, a second PCR proceeded for roughly 7 to 11 cycles. From the 5' RACE reads, TCRdb called clonotypes with MiXCR, one entry per CDR3 protein. In the table there are hundreds of thousands of distinct CDR3 sequences, about 30% of which are singletons. The sequence was collected from a woman older than 75 in good health. Material: blood. The chain recombines TRBV3-1 with TRBJ2-7; TRBD1 matches 10 bases. The CDR3 nucleotides read TGTGCCAGCAGCCCCCGACAGGGGGCGATCCTAACCTACGAGCAGTACTTC. Translated: CASSPRQGAILTYEQYF.